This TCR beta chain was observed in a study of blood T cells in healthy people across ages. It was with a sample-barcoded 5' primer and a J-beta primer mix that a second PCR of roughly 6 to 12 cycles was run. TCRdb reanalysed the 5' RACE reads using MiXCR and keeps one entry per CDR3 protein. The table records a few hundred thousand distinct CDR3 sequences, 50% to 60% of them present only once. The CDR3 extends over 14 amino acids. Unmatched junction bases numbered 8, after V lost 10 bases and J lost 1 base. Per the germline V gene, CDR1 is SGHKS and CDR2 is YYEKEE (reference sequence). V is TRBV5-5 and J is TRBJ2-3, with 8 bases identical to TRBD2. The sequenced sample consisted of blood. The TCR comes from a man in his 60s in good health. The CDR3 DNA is TGTGCCGGCGCCGGGGGGGGAGGCACAGATACGCAGTATTTT. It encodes CAGAGGGGTDTQYF.